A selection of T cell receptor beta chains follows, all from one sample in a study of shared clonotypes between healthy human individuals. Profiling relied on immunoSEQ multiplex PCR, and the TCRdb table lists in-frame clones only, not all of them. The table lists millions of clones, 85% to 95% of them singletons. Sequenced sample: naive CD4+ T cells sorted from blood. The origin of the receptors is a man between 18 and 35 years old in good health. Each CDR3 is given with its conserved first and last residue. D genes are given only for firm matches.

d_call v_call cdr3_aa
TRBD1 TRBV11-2 CASSPDRTGAYEQYF
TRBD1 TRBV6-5 CASSLRGQRGYTF
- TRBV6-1 CASSAEGLNTEAFF
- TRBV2 CASRDFQETQYF
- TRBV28 CASSFGSLNTEAFF
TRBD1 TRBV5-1 CASSRPTGDSGNTIYF
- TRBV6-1 CASSEARVGVQPQHF
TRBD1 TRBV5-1 CASSLWYLQGALQSEQYF
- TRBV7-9 CASSSIGYEQYF
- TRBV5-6 CASSLGAGAYSNQPQHF
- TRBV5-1 CASSLGSNQPQHF
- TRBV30 CAWSQGQPSRPQHF
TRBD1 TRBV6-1 CASSVQGGYGYTF
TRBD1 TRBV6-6 CASSYLQGANSHEQFF
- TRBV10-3 CAISVTRQDPNYGYTF
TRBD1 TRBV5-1 CASSFGQGGSDTQYF
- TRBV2 CASCVRGSGYTF
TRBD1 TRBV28 CASSFPDRGTSYEQYF
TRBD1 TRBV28 CASRKRQGYEKLFF
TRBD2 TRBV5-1 CASSQGLAGQISYEQYF
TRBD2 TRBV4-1 CASSQKPGHPGLAVHEQYF
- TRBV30 CAWRVRRGNSPLHF
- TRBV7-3 CASSSTGGNSPLHF
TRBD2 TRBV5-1 CASSLGLAPYNEQFF
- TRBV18 CASSPPTHTDTQYF
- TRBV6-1 CASDAGAAYEQYF
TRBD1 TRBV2 CASSLTGGNGNTIYF
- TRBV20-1 CSARRGAQQFF
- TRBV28 CASSLKYEQYF
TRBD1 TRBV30 CAWSVPRGTHTIYF
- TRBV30 CAWSVYGGQETQYF
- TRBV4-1 CASSQDPLTGRRIMAGANVLTF
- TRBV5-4 CASSPDGTTNEKLFF
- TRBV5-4 CASSFPQGSSYEQYF
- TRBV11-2 CASSLVREGYGYTF
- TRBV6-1 CASSEVYFREQYF
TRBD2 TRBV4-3 CASSPQAGGPWNEQFF
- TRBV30 CALREGTNEKLFF
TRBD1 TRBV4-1 CASSQPSRDREREQYF
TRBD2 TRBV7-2 CASSLSSGANTGELFF
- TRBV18 CASSPVYIEGANTEAFF
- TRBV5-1 CASSLAPRGGEQFF
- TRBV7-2 CASSWGRAETQYF
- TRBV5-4 CASSPSGHRYEQYF
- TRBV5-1 CASSFPPGRGLPNTGELFF
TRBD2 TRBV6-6 CASSYAGDWETQYF
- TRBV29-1 CSVEWWHRAQETQYF
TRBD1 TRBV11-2 CASSPGDRGASNEQFF
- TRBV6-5 CASSYSPGAPPYEQYF
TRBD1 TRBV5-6 CASSWTGAGELFF
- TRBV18 CASSLGGLDEKLFF
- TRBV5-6 CASSLFQVPFDHEQYF
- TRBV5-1 CASSAIAGANVLTF
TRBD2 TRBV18 CASSPRLAGANEQFF
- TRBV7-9 CASSSDNKNIQYF
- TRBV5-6 CASSFPVNYGYTF